A selection of T cell receptor beta chains follows, all from one sample in a study of OX40 agonist ivuxolimab in advanced cancers. TCRdb's table, derived via immunoSEQ multiplex PCR, lists solely in-frame clones and lacks some. The sample records tens of thousands of clones, roughly 90% being singletons. The sample was CD4+ or CD8+ T cells sorted from blood, taken in a trial of the OX40 agonist ivuxolimab. The origin of the receptors is an adult with an advanced solid tumor such as melanoma, head and neck, liver or kidney cancer. CDR3s include the opening cysteine and the closing phenylalanine or tryptophan. A D gene is named only where the DNA matches it firmly. Only some rows state a clone size, as once, few, many or a class for expanded clones.

>TRBJ1-2|NA|NA|TRBV14
TGTGCCAGCAGCCAAGTTCTTCATCCTTCCTATGGCTACACCTTC
CASSQVLHPSYGYTF
>TRBJ1-6|NA|NA|TRBV5-4
TGTGCCAGCAGCTTGGGAACGGTCGGTTACAATTCACCCCTCCACTTT
CASSLGTVGYNSPLHF
>TRBJ2-1|NA|NA|TRBV14
TGTGCCAGCAGCCAAAATTTTCAGGACTACCCTTTAAGGAATGAGCAGTTCTTC
CASSQNFQDYPLRNEQFF
>TRBJ1-1|NA|NA|TRBV6-5
TGTGCCAGCAGTTACTCGGTGGGGGGACCGAACACTGAAGCTTTCTTT
CASSYSVGGPNTEAFF
>TRBJ2-1|TRBD2|NA|TRBV27
TGTGCCAGTCTCACTCCGGGACTAGCGGGGAAAAGCTCCTACAATGAGCAGTTCTTC
CASLTPGLAGKSSYNEQFF
>TRBJ1-2|TRBD1|NA|TRBV28
TGTGCCAGCAGAATGCAGGGGGCGTGGGACTATGGCTACACCTTC
CASRMQGAWDYGYTF
>TRBJ2-7|NA|NA|TRBV6-6
TGTGCCAGCCGCCGGGATTACGGGGGCGAGCAGTACTTC
CASRRDYGGEQYF
>TRBJ2-3|TRBD2|NA|TRBV27
TGTGCCAGCAGTTTACGGGGTAGTGGACTAGCGGGAACAGATACGCAGTATTTT
CASSLRGSGLAGTDTQYF
>TRBJ2-1|NA|NA|TRBV9
TGTGCCAGCAGCCCCTCTGACTGGAACTACAATGAGCAGTTCTTC
CASSPSDWNYNEQFF
>TRBJ2-1|NA|once|TRBV6-1
TGTGCCAGCTGGGGTAGGAAGACTGCATACAATGAGCAGTTCTTC
CASWGRKTAYNEQFF
>TRBJ2-1|NA|few|TRBV2
TGTGCCAGCAGTGATAAGGCCCGTAACTCCTACAATGAGCAGTTCTTC
CASSDKARNSYNEQFF
>TRBJ2-3|NA|once|TRBV15
TGTGCCACCAGCAGAGGGGGAAGGGCAGACGATACGCAGTATTTT
CATSRGGRADDTQYF
>TRBJ1-2|NA|NA|TRBV7-3
TGTGCCAGCAGCTTAACCTATCTGGGCCTGGGGTTGGAAAGTGGCTACACCTTC
CASSLTYLGLGLESGYTF
>TRBJ1-1|NA|NA|TRBV7-2
TGTGCCAGCAGCTTGGAAGGAGTTGTAGCTTTCTTT
CASSLEGVVAFF
>TRBJ2-7|NA|NA|TRBV5-6
TGTGCCAGCAGCCCCCCGCAGAGGGGGGCCTACGAGCAGTACTTC
CASSPPQRGAYEQYF
>TRBJ2-5|NA|NA|TRBV5-4
TGTGCCAGCAGCACCTGGGGCCAAGAGACCCAGTACTTC
CASSTWGQETQYF
>TRBJ2-2|TRBD2|NA|TRBV4-2
TGTGCCAGCAGCTCGGGGGGGGACACCGGGGAGCTGTTTTTT
CASSSGGDTGELFF
>TRBJ1-1|NA|NA|TRBV7-9
TGTGCCAGCAGTACGGCCGATACGACTAGAGACACTGAAGCTTTCTTT
CASSTADTTRDTEAFF
>TRBJ2-7|NA|NA|TRBV14
TGTGCCAGCAGCCAAGATCACGGCAGGAGCTCCTACGAGCAGTACTTC
CASSQDHGRSSYEQYF
>TRBJ2-7|NA|NA|TRBV9
TGTGCCAGCAGCGTAGGGCCGGCCTACGAGCAGTACTTC
CASSVGPAYEQYF
>TRBJ1-2|NA|NA|TRBV6-5
TGTGCCAGCAGTTCGTATCCCGGGACGGTCTATGGCTACACCTTC
CASSSYPGTVYGYTF
>TRBJ2-3|TRBD1|NA|TRBV6-1
TGTGCCAGCAGTGGATATGGGCCGGGACAGGTCACAGATACGCAGTATTTT
CASSGYGPGQVTDTQYF
>TRBJ2-1|TRBD2|NA|TRBV7-7
TGTGCCAGCAGCTTAGGGCTAGCGGGGGCGGGGGAGCAGTTCTTC
CASSLGLAGAGEQFF
>TRBJ1-2|NA|NA|TRBV27
TGTGCCAGCAGTTTATCCAGCAACTATGGCTACACCTTC
CASSLSSNYGYTF
>TRBJ2-1|NA|NA|TRBV6-6
TGTGCCATTACCCCAGATCCGGACAATGAGCAGTTCTTC
CAITPDPDNEQFF
>TRBJ2-7|TRBD2|few|TRBV10-2
TGCGCCAGCAGCGAGCGGGAGGGCCCCTACGAGCAGTACTTC
CASSEREGPYEQYF
>TRBJ2-1|TRBD2|NA|TRBV5-1
TGCGCCAGCAGCTTGGTATCGGGGGGGAATGAGCAGTTCTTC
CASSLVSGGNEQFF
>TRBJ2-5|TRBD2|NA|TRBV18
TGTGCCAGCTCACCTTCTGGGACTAGCGGGAGCGGAGAGACCCAGTACTTC
CASSPSGTSGSGETQYF
>TRBJ2-2|NA|NA|TRBV9
TGTGCCAGCAGCGTAGTGGGCGGGATGGACACCGGGGAGCTGTTTTTT
CASSVVGGMDTGELFF
>TRBJ2-3|NA|NA|TRBV4-3
TGCGCCAGCAGCCAAGGGAGTTACGGGCTCCAACGAAAACTGACAGATACGCAGTATTTT
CASSQGSYGLQRKLTDTQYF